Presented here are 16 T cell receptor beta chains from one specimen sequenced in a study of cytotoxic CD8 clonotypes in ibrutinib-treated CLL. The data were produced by immunoSEQ multiplex PCR, yet TCRdb's version contains in-frame clones alone and is incomplete. The sample records some 98,000 clones, almost 80% being singletons. Material: PBMCs, obtained after 12 months of ibrutinib treatment. These receptors originate from a human donor with chronic lymphocytic leukemia.

The CDR3 region has the DNA TGTGCCAGCAGCCAAGACCCAGTGGGGGCAGTCACAGATACGCAGTATTTT. It encodes CASSQDPVGAVTDTQYF. This chain uses TRBV4-2 with TRBJ2-3; weak D call: TRBD1 (6 bases). The V and J ends lost 0 bases and 2 bases respectively, with 15 bases between them. Germline loops: CDR1 LGHNA, CDR2 YNFKEQ. The CDR3 has 17 amino acids.

This clone was recorded only once. V gene TRBV20-1 combines with J gene TRBJ2-7; no clear D. Germline V CDR1 and CDR2: DFQATT, SNEGSKA (reference sequence). Trimming left V 4 bases short and J 5 bases short, with 9 bases between. The CDR3 spans 11 residues. In DNA, the CDR3 is TGCAGTGCTATCTCTATAAACGAGCAGTACTTC. This translates into CSAISINEQYF.

The chain employs TRBV30 and TRBJ2-1; unclear D gene. Trimming stripped 2 bases from V and 9 bases from J, with 11 bases between. The CDR3 spans 12 residues. Germline CDR1 is GTSNPN and CDR2 is SVGIG (reference sequence). The CDR3: CAWSLSLGEQFF. The CDR3 coding sequence is TGTGCCTGGAGTCTAAGCTTGGGTGAGCAGTTCTTC.

The chain joins TRBV30 to TRBJ2-7, with 10 bases fitting TRBD1. After removal of 3 bases from V and 2 bases from J, the junction contained 4 bases not matched to a gene. The CDR3 is 14 residues long. Germline CDR1 is GTSNPN and CDR2 is SVGIG (reference sequence). The chain's CDR3 is CAWRRGQGAYEQYF. The CDR3 coding sequence is TGTGCCTGGAGACGAGGACAGGGGGCCTACGAGCAGTACTTC.

The chain carries TRBV30 and TRBJ2-3; 9 nucleotides line up with TRBD2. Looked up from germline, CDR1 is GTSNPN and CDR2 is SVGIG (reference sequence). This CDR3 is 17 amino acids long. V was clipped by 3 bases and J by 1 base; unmatched bases: 11. CDR3 nucleotides: TGTGCCTGGAGGCCAGAACTCTTAGCGGGGGGCACAGATACGCAGTATTTT. Translation: CAWRPELLAGGTDTQYF.

This chain joins TRBV7-2 and TRBJ2-1; TRBD2 aligns across 8 bases. J gave up 3 bases and V 2 bases, and 9 bases lay outside the gene matches. Germline CDR1 and CDR2: SGHTA and FQGNSA. The CDR3 runs 17 residues. CDR3 nucleotide sequence: TGTGCCAGCAGCTTAATCGGCAGGACTAGCTTCTACAATGAGCAGTTCTTC. Its translation: CASSLIGRTSFYNEQFF.

For this clone: The sample contains more than one DNA sequence encoding this CDR3. The chain carries TRBV5-1 and TRBJ1-4; a weak D match, TRBD1 (5 bases). Germline V lookup: CDR1 SGHRS, CDR2 YFSETQ. The CDR3 is 13 amino acids. V lost 5 bases, J lost 3 bases, and 8 bases lay in between. The CDR3 is CASRGTANEKLFF. The CDR3 DNA sequence: TGCGCCAGCAGAGGGACCGCTAATGAAAAACTGTTTTTT.

V usage is TRBV9 and J usage is TRBJ2-5; D possibly corresponds to TRBD2 (6 bases). Trimming shortened V by 3 bases and J by 4 bases, and 13 bases separated the two germline ends. The length of the CDR3 is 14 residues. Germline V gene lookup returns CDR1 SGDLS and CDR2 YYNGEE. CDR3 in amino acids: CASSGKDGGETQYF. In DNA, the CDR3 is TGTGCCAGCAGCGGGAAGGACGGGGGAGAGACCCAGTACTTC. Drawing the rest from reference TRBV9 and TRBJ2-5, the complete variable domain is DSGVTQTPKHLITATGQRVTLRCSPRSGDLSVYWYQQSLDQGLQFLIQYYNGEERAKGNILERFSAQQFPDLHSELNLSSLELGDSALYFCASSGKDGGETQYFGPGTRLLVL.

The V call is TRBV18, the J call TRBJ2-3, with D tentatively TRBD2 (5 bases). V dropped 3 bases and J dropped 1 base, with 11 bases sitting between them. The CDR3 length is 15 residues. CDR1 and CDR2 from the germline V gene are KGHSH and LQKENI. The CDR3 spells CASSPPWTGTDTQYF. The CDR3 coding sequence is TGTGCCAGCTCACCCCCCTGGACTGGCACAGATACGCAGTATTTT.

J is TRBJ2-7 and V is TRBV7-9; tentative D call: TRBD1 (5 bases). Per germline, CDR1 SEHNR and CDR2 FQNEAQ (reference sequence). Trimming took 4 bases from V and 4 from J, leaving 8 bases between them. The CDR3 consists of 12 residues. DNA of the CDR3: TGTGCCAGCAGCTCGGACACTTACGAGCAGTACTTC. As protein: CASSSDTYEQYF.

The chain recombines TRBV5-1 with TRBJ1-4, with D possibly TRBD1 on 6 matching bases. Trimming stripped 0 bases from V and 8 bases from J, with 11 bases between. Germline V lookup: CDR1 SGHRS, CDR2 YFSETQ. This CDR3 contains 14 residues. CDR3 nucleotides: TGCGCCAGCAGCTTGGACAGGGCTGACGAAAAACTGTTTTTT. Amino acids: CASSLDRADEKLFF.

The rearrangement links TRBV5-1 to TRBJ1-4, with D perhaps TRBD1 (5 bases). The CDR3 length is 15 residues. V gave up 6 bases and J gave up 7 bases, with 19 bases separating them. The germline V gene encodes CDR1 SGHRS and CDR2 YFSETQ. This CDR3 is CASKSLEGLGEKLFF. CDR3 DNA sequence: TGCGCCAGCAAATCCCTGGAGGGGCTGGGTGAAAAACTGTTTTTT.

This clone has only a few counts. The chain uses TRBV6-6 and TRBJ1-1; D is unresolved. Germline CDR1 MNHNY, CDR2 SVGAGI (reference sequence). Trimming stripped 6 bases from V and 3 bases from J, with 5 bases between. The length of the CDR3 is 11 residues. The CDR3 region is CASRRDTEAFF. The DNA of the CDR3 is TGTGCCAGCAGAAGGGACACTGAAGCTTTCTTT.

This rearrangement joins TRBV7-9 to TRBJ1-6; 9 bases agree with TRBD1. Germline V gene sequence: CDR1 SEHNR, CDR2 FQNEAQ (reference sequence). This CDR3 spans 14 amino acids. V shed 6 bases, J shed 9 bases, and the junction held 6 bases outside the gene matches. CDR3 amino acids: CASRTGTGFSPLHF. In DNA form, the CDR3 reads TGTGCCAGCAGGACCGGGACAGGGTTTTCACCCCTCCACTTT.

This clone was observed a few times. This chain links TRBV29-1 with TRBJ1-2, with a weak D call TRBD1 (6 bases). This CDR3 has 14 amino acids. The germline V gene encodes CDR1 SQVTM and CDR2 ANQGSEA. The V and J ends lost 0 bases and 2 bases respectively, with 10 bases between them. In DNA, the CDR3 is TGCAGCGTTGAAGAGATACAGGGAAACTATGGCTACACCTTC. This gives the protein CSVEEIQGNYGYTF.

This clone was detected a few times. The rearrangement joins TRBV6-1 to TRBJ1-1; TRBD1 matches at 7 bases. Looked up from germline, CDR1 is MNHNS and CDR2 is SASEGT. With 7 bases clipped from V and 1 base from J, the junction kept 6 bases outside the gene matches. This CDR3 contains 14 residues. CDR3 sequence reads: CASTYRGTNTEAFF. The CDR3 DNA reads TGTGCCAGCACATACAGGGGAACGAACACTGAAGCTTTCTTT.